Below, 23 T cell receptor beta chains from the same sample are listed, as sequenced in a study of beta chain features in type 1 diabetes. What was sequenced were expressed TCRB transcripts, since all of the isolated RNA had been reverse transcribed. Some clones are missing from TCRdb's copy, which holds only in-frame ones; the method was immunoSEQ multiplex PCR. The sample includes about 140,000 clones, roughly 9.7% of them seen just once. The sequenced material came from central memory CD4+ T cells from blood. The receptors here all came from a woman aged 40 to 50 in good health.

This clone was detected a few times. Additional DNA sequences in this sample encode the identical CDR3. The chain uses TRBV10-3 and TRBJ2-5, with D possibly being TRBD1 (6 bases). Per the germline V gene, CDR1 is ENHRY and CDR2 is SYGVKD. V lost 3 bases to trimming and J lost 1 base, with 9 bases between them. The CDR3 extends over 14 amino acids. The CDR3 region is CAISDRTAQETQYF. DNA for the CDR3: TGTGCCATCAGTGATCGGACAGCCCAAGAGACCCAGTACTTC.

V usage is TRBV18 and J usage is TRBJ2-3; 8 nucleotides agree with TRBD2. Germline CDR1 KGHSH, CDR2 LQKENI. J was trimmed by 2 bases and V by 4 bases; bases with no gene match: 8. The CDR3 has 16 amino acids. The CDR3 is CASSRIGAGDTDTQYF. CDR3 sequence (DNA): TGTGCCAGCTCACGAATTGGAGCGGGGGACACAGATACGCAGTATTTT.

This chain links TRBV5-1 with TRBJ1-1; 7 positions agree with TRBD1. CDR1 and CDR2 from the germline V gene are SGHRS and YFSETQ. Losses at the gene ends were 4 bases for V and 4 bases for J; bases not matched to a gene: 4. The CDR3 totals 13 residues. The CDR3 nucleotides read TGCGCCAGCAGCGTCCAGGGGGTCACTGAAGCTTTCTTT. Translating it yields CASSVQGVTEAFF.

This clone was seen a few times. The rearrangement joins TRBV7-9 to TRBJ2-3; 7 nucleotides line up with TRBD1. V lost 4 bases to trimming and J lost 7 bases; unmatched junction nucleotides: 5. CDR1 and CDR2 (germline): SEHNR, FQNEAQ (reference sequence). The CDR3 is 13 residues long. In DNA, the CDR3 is TGTGCCAGCAGCTCCGGACAGGCACATACGCAGTATTTT. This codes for CASSSGQAHTQYF.

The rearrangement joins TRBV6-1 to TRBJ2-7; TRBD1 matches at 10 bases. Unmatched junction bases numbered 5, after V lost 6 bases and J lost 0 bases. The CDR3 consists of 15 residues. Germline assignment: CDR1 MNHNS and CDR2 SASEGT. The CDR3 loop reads CASSRDRGGSYEQYF. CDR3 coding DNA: TGTGCCAGCAGCCGGGACAGGGGCGGCTCCTACGAGCAGTACTTC.

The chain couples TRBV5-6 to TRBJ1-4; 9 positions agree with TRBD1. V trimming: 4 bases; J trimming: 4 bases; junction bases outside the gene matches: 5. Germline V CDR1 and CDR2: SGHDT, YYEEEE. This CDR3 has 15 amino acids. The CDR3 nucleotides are TGTGCCAGCAGCCCGGGGACAGGGCTTAATGAAAAACTGTTTTTT. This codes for CASSPGTGLNEKLFF. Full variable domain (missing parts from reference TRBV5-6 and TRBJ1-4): DAGVTQSPTHLIKTRGQQVTLRCSPKSGHDTVSWYQQALGQGPQFIFQYYEEEERQRGNFPDRFSGHQFPNYSSELNVNALLLGDSALYLCASSPGTGLNEKLFFGSGTQLSVL.

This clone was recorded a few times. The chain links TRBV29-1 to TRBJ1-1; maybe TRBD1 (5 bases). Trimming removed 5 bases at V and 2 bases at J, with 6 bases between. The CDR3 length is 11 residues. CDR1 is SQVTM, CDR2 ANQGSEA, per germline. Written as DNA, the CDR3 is TGCAGCGTTCAGGGCAACACTGAAGCTTTCTTT. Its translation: CSVQGNTEAFF.

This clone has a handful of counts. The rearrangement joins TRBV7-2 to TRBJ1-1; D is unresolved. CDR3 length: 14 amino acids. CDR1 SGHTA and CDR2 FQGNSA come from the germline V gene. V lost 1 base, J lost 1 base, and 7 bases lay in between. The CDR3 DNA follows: TGTGCCAGCAGCTTAGGTTACGGGAACACTGAAGCTTTCTTT. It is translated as CASSLGYGNTEAFF.

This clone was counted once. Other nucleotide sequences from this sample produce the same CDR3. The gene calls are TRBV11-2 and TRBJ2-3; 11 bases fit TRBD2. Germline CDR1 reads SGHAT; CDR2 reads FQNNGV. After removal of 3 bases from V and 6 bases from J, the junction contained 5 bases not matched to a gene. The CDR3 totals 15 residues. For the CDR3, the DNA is TGTGCCAGCAGCTTTACTAGCGGGGGTAGGGATACGCAGTATTTT. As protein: CASSFTSGGRDTQYF.

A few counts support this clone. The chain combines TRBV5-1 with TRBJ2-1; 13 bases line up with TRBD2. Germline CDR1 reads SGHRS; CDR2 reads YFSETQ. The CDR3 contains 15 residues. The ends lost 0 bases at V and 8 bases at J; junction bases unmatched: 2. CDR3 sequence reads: CASSLGTSGGHEQFF. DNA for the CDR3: TGCGCCAGCAGCTTGGGGACTAGCGGGGGTCATGAGCAGTTCTTC.

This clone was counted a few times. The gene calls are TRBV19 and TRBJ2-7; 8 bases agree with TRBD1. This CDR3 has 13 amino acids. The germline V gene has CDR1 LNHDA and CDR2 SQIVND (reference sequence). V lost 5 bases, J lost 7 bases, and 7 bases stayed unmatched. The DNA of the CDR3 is TGTGCCAGTAGTTCTCAGGGGGCTGGGGAGCAGTACTTC. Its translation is CASSSQGAGEQYF.

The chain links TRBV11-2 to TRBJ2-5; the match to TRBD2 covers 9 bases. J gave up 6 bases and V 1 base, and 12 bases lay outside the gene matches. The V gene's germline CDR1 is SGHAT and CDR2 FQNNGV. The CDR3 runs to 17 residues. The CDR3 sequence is CASSLGGSGGGAKTQYF. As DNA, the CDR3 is TGTGCCAGCAGCTTAGGGGGGAGCGGCGGGGGGGCCAAGACCCAGTACTTC. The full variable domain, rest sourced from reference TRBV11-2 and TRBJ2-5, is EAGVAQSPRYKIIEKRQSVAFWCNPISGHATLYWYQQILGQGPKLLIQFQNNGVVDDSQLPKDRFSAERLKGVDSTLKIQPAKLEDSAVYLCASSLGGSGGGAKTQYFGPGTRLLVL.

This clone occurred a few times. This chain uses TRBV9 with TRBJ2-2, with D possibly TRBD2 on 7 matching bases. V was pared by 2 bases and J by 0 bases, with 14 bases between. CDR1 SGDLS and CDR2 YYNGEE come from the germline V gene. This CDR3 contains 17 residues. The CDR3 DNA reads TGTGCCAGCAGCGTCGACGGGGGGCTCCCGAACACCGGGGAGCTGTTTTTT. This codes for CASSVDGGLPNTGELFF.

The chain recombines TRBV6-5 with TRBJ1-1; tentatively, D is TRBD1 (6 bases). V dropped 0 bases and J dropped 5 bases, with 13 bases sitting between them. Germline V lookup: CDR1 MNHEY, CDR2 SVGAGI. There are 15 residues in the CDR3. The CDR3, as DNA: TGTGCCAGCAGTTACTCGGCAGGGGTTGGTACTGAAGCTTTCTTT. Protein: CASSYSAGVGTEAFF.

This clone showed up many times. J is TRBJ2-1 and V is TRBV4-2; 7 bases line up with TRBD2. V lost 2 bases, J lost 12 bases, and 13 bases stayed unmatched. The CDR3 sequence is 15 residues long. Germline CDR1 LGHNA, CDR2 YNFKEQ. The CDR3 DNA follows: TGTGCCAGCAGCCAATTTCTACTAGATGGGGGGGTGCAGTTCTTC. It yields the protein CASSQFLLDGGVQFF.

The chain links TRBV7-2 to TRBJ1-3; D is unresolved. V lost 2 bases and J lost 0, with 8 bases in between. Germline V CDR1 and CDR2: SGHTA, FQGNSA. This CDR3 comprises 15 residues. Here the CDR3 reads CASSLQVGSGNTIYF. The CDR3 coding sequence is TGTGCCAGCAGCTTACAGGTCGGCTCTGGAAACACCATATATTTT.

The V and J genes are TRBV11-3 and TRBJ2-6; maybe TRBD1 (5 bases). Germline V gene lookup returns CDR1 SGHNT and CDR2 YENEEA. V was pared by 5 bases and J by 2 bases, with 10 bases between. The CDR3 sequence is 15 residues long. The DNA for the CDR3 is TGTGCCAGCAGCCTGTACAGGACTGGGGCCAACGTCCTGACTTTC. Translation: CASSLYRTGANVLTF.

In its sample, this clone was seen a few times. The CDR3 region is CASSAGQALGYGYTF. DNA of the CDR3: TGTGCCAGCAGTGCCGGACAGGCCTTGGGGTATGGCTACACCTTC. This chain joins TRBV28 and TRBJ1-2; 7 bases fit TRBD1. CDR1 and CDR2 (germline): MDHEN, SYDVKM. The V gene end was trimmed by 5 bases and the J gene end by 5 bases; junction bases not matched to a gene: 11. The CDR3 extends over 15 amino acids.

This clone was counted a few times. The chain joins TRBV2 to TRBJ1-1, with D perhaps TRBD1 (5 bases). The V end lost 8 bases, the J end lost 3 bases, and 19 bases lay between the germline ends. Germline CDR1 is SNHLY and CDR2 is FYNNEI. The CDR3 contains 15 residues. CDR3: CASYTGGGWYTEAFF. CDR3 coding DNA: TGTGCCAGCTATACGGGTGGGGGGTGGTACACTGAAGCTTTCTTT.

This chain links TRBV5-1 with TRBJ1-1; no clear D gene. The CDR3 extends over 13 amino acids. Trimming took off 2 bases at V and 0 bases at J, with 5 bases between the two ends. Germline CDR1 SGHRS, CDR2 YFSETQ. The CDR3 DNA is TGCGCCAGCAGCTTAGAGGTGAACACTGAAGCTTTCTTT. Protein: CASSLEVNTEAFF. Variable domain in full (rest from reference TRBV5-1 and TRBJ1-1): KAGVTQTPRYLIKTRGQQVTLSCSPISGHRSVSWYQQTPGQGLQFLFEYFSETQRNKGNFPGRFSGRQFSNSRSEMNVSTLELGDSALYLCASSLEVNTEAFFGQGTRLTVV.

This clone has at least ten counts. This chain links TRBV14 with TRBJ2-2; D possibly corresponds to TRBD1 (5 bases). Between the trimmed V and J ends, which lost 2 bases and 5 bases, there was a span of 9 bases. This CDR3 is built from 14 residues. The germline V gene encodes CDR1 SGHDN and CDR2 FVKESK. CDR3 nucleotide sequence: TGTGCCAGCAGCCAACTTAGGGGTACCGGGGAGCTGTTTTTT. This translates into CASSQLRGTGELFF.

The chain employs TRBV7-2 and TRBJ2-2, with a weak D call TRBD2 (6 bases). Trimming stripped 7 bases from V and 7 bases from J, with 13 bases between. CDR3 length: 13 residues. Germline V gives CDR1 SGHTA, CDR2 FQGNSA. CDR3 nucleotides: TGTGCCAGCACCTCTAGCGTGAACGGGGAGCTGTTTTTT. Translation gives CASTSSVNGELFF.

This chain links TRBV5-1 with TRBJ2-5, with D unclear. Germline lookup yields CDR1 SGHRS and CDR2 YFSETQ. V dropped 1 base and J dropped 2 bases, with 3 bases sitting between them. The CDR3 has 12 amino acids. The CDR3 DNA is TGCGCCAGCAGCTTGACTCAAGAGACCCAGTACTTC. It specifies CASSLTQETQYF.